This TCR beta chain was sequenced in a study of naive and memory T cell subsets (dated by TCRdb to 2015 to 2018). About the full investigation: The study applied an open-source, UMI-based TCR alpha and beta sequencing pipeline to sorted naive and memory peripheral blood T cell subsets. RNA was DNase-treated and reverse transcribed with TCR constant-region primers, mostly using SuperScript III. The results of the functional CMV T cell responses matched the IgG serology results in every case. Points the paper makes about the study in general: In both CD4 and CD8 cells, the Gini index increased while Shannon and inverse Simpson diversity decreased from naive through CM, EM and EMRA. The repertoire findings for the naive and memory subsets could not be validated against a ground truth because none was available. After error correction, over 90% of naive TCR sequences appeared only once, giving much steeper abundance distributions than memory subsets. A few larger clonotypes were present in naive repertoires, particularly the CD8 repertoires, and these clonotypes were possibly memory cells re-expressing CD45RA. RNA-based TCR counts may be influenced by expression changes linked to T cell activation and differentiation. TCR abundance followed a power law with an exponent that was different for naive and memory subsets but consistent across the three individuals. Single alpha or beta chain sequences, rather than paired alpha/beta receptors, were used to define clonotypes.

This clonotype was found many times. The antigen it recognizes is unknown. No much larger clone exists at a distance of one base, and base qualities are not known. From the second PCR step on, the TCR alpha and beta chain libraries were amplified in separate reactions. To determine each donor's CMV status, fresh PBMCs were stimulated overnight with CMV viral lysate, and IFNgamma production from CD4+ T cells was then assessed. Miltenyi beads were used first to positively select CD4 T cells, and CD8 T cells were then positively selected from the CD4-negative fraction. Cells stained for CD3, CD4, CD8, CD45RA, CD27 and a live/dead dye were sorted on a BD Aria II into four subsets by CD45RA and CD27. Blood was obtained from a few healthy volunteers, and the blood from each volunteer was fractionated into CD4 and CD8 T cells and subsequently into four differentiation subsets. Around 110 ml of peripheral blood was taken from each donor, and PBMC were separated by density-gradient centrifugation on Ficoll-Paque PLUS. Sorted cells were lysed in RLT buffer, after which RNA was extracted using a Qiagen RNeasy kit and stored at -80 degrees C.

Library creation used UMI-ligation and nested PCR. The beta constant-region primer was an equimolar mix of two oligonucleotides covering both TRBC1 and TRBC2. The ligated cDNA went through four rounds of PCR with nested alpha and beta constant-region primers together with the SP2 primer. A single-stranded oligonucleotide containing the SP2 primer and a 12-nucleotide UMI was joined to the 3' end of the cDNA by T4 RNA ligase 1. Incubation of the ligation reaction lasted roughly 18-25 hours at 16 degrees C. To avoid over-amplification, PCR2 was usually performed as a SYBR Green qPCR and halted once a predetermined threshold was reached. All purifications after the first were performed with Agencourt AMPure XP magnetic beads. Library quantification was done by Qubit, followed by a TapeStation check on which the main peak was expected at around 650 bp. Sequencing of the pooled libraries was done on an Illumina MiSeq using v2 2x251 paired-end kits, which typically yielded 1-2 million reads per sample. Libraries were pooled at approximately 3.6 nM per sample, and roughly 4.5-7% PhiX was added to improve cluster recognition. As for the authors' bioinformatics: V and J genes were assigned to Demultiplexor-processed FASTQ reads by Decombinator through tag matching, with a single base-pair mismatch being allowed. Collapsinator relied on UMIs to fix sequencing errors as well as frequency errors caused by PCR heterogeneity. CDR3Translator translated TCRs and extracted CDR3s from the conserved cysteine to the FGXG phenylalanine, flagging non-productive sequences. Gini, Shannon entropy and inverse Simpson indices were calculated on repertoires subsampled to equal numbers of UMI-defined TCRs. Clonotype abundance distributions were fitted to a power law by maximum likelihood within the linear range. When run on a single naive CD8 sample, MIGEC and the pipeline yielded similar UMI counts, similar unique TCR numbers and similar clonal distributions. One analysis removed from the naive repertoire any naive TCRs that were also found in any memory subset from the same donor. The repertoires were searched for approximately 7,000 CMV-associated CDR3 sequences that had been compiled from VDJdb and a published dataset. TCRdb trimmed the raw reads at Q25, called clones with MiXCR and kept productive beta chains. CDR3 protein duplicates are merged, each entry listing the most common genes and DNA. TCRdb's processing, not the authors' own work, is the source of the V and J calls. This sample lists roughly 100,000 distinct CDR3 sequences; approximately 15% were detected once. Roughly 3.1% of the sample goes to the ten largest clones.

Inclusive of the bounding cysteine and phenylalanine, the CDR3 is 13 residues long. The DNA shown is the 39-base CDR3, in frame from base 1. Trimming takes 0 bases from V and 10 bases from J, and the germline ends sit 11 bases apart. The germline V gene specifies SGDLS as CDR1 and YYNGEE as CDR2. The chain is encoded by TRBV9 joined to TRBJ2-1, with the D assignment possibly TRBD1 or TRBD2, given 5 matching bases for each. This receptor was identified in a human donor in good health. Sequenced: naive CD8+ T cells from blood. The cell subset or site tag for this specimen amounts to: naive T cells, CD45RA high CD27+. The CDR3 protein sequence reads: CASSVGGATEQFF. The nucleotides read TGTGCCAGCAGCGTAGGAGGGGCTACCGAGCAGTTCTTC.